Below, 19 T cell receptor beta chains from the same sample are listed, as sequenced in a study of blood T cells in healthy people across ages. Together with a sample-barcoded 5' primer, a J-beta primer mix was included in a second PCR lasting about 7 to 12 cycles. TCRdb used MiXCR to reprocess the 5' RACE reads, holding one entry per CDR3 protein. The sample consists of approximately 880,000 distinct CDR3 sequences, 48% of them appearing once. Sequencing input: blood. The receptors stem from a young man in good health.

CDR3 sequence (DNA): TGCGCCAGCAGCCAAGCGGACTTAGGCGGGGATGAGCAGTTCTTC. Translation gives CASSQADLGGDEQFF. V is TRBV4-1 and J is TRBJ2-1; TRBD2 is a possible D gene (6 bases). The germline gives CDR1 MGHRA, CDR2 YSYEKL. V was clipped by 1 base and J by 8 bases, with 15 bases between them. This CDR3 has 15 residues.

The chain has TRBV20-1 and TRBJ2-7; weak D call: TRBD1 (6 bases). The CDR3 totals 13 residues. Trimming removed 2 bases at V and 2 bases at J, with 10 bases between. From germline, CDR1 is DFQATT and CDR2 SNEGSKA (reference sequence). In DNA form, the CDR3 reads TGCAGTGCTAGACAGGGGTTTACCTACGAGCAGTACTTC. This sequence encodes CSARQGFTYEQYF.

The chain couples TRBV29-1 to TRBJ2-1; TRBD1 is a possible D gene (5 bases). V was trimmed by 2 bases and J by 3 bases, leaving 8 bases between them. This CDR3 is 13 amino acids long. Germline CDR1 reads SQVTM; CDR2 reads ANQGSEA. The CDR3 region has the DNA TGCAGCGTTGAAAAGGACAACTACAATGAGCAGTTCTTC. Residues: CSVEKDNYNEQFF.

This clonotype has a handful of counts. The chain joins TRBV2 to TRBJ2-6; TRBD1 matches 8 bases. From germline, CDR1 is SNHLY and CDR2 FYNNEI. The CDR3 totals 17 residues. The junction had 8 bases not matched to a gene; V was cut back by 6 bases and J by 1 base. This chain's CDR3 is CASRASRTGSGANVLTF. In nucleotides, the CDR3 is TGTGCCAGCAGAGCGAGCAGGACAGGGTCTGGGGCCAACGTCCTGACTTTC.

The CDR3 reads CASSFSDRGNTEAFF. The CDR3 DNA reads TGCGCCAGCAGCTTTAGCGACAGGGGGAACACTGAAGCTTTCTTT. The chain has TRBV5-1 and TRBJ1-1, with 8 nucleotides matching TRBD1. The ends lost 2 bases at V and 1 base at J; junction bases unmatched: 4. CDR1 is SGHRS, CDR2 YFSETQ, per germline. CDR3 size: 15 residues.

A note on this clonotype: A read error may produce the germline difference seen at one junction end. The CDR3 loop reads CAGSFYYNEQFF. CDR3 nucleotide sequence: TGTGCCGGCAGCTTTTACTACAATGAGCAGTTCTTC. The chain has TRBV7-2 and TRBJ2-1, with no clear D. The CDR3 spans 12 residues. Germline V gene data show CDR1 as SGHTA and CDR2 as FQGNSA.

In DNA form, the CDR3 reads TGTGCCAGCGCGCCCAGCACAGATACGCAGTATTTT. Its translation is CASAPSTDTQYF. J is TRBJ2-3 and V is TRBV12-3 or TRBV12-4; D gene ambiguous. The length of the CDR3 is 12 residues. V gave up 8 bases and J gave up 0 bases, with 6 bases separating them.

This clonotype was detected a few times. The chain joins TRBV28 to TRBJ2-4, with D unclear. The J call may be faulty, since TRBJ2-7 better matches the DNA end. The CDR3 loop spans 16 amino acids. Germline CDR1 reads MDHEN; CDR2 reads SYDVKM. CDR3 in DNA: TGTGCCAGCAGTTTATGGACCGCATTAAGCTTATACGAGCAGTACTTC. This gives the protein CASSLWTALSLYEQYF.

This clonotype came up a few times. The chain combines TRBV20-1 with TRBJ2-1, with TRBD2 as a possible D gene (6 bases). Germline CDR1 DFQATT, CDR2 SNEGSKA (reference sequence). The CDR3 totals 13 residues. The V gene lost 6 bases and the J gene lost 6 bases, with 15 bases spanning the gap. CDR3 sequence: CSALGRAGNEQFF. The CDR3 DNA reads TGCAGTGCACTTGGTAGAGCGGGCAATGAGCAGTTCTTC.

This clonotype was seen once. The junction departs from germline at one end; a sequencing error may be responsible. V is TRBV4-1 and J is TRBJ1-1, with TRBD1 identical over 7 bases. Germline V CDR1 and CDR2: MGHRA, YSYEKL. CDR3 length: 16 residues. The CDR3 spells CTSSQEGRPGGTEAFF. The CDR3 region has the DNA TGCACCAGTAGCCAAGAAGGAAGGCCAGGGGGCACTGAAGCTTTCTTT.

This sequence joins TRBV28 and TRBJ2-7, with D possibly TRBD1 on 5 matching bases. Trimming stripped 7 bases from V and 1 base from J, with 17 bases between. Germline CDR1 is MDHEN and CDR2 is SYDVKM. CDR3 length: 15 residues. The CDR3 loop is CASTHRLARSYEQYF. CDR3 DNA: TGTGCCAGCACCCACAGGCTTGCGAGGTCCTACGAGCAGTACTTC.

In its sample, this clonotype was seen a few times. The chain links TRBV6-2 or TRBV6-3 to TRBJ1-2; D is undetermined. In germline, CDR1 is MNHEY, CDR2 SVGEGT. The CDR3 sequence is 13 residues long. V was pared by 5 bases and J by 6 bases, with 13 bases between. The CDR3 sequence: CASSKAETDGYTF. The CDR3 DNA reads TGTGCCAGCAGTAAGGCGGAAACGGATGGCTACACCTTC.

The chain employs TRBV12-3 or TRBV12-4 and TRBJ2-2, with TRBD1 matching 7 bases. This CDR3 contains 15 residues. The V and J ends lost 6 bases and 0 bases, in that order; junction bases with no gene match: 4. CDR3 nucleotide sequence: TGTGCCAGCAGCCCTACAGGGGCGAACACCGGGGAGCTGTTTTTT. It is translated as CASSPTGANTGELFF.

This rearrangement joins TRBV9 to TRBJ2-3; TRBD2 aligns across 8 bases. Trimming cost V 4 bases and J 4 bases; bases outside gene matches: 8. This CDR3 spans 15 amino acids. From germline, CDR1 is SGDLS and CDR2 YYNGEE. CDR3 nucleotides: TGTGCCAGCAGCCCCACTGCGGGGGGCCCAGATACGCAGTATTTT. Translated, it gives CASSPTAGGPDTQYF.

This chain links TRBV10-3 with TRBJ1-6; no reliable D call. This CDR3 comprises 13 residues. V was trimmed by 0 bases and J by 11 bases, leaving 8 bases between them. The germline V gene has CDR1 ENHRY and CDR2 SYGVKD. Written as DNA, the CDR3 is TGTGCCATCAGTGAGTCAGGAGGCGCACCCCTCCACTTT. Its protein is CAISESGGAPLHF.

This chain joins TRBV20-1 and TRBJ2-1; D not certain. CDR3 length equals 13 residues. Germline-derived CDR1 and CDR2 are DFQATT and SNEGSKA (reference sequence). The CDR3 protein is CSARVSTYNEQFF. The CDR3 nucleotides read TGCAGCGCAAGGGTTAGCACCTACAATGAGCAGTTCTTC.

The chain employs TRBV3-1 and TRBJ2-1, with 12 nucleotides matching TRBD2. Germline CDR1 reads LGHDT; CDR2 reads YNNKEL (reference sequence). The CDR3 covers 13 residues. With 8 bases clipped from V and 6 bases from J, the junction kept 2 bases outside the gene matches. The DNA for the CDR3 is TGTGCCAGCCTAGCGGGGGGGCGCAATGAGCAGTTCTTC. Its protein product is CASLAGGRNEQFF.

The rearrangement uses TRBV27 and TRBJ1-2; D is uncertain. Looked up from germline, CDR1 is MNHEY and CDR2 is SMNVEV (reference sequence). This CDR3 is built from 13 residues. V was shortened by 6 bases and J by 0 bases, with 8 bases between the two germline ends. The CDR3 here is CASSSYPNYGYTF. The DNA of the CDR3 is TGTGCCAGCAGCTCCTACCCTAACTATGGCTACACCTTC.

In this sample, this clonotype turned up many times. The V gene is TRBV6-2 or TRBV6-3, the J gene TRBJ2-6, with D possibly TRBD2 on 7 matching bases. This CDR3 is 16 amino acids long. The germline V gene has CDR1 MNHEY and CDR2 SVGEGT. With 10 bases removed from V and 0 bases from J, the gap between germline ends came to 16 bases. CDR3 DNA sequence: TGTGCCACCCATCCGGGGGGCCCCTCTGGGGCCAACGTCCTGACTTTC. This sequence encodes CATHPGGPSGANVLTF.